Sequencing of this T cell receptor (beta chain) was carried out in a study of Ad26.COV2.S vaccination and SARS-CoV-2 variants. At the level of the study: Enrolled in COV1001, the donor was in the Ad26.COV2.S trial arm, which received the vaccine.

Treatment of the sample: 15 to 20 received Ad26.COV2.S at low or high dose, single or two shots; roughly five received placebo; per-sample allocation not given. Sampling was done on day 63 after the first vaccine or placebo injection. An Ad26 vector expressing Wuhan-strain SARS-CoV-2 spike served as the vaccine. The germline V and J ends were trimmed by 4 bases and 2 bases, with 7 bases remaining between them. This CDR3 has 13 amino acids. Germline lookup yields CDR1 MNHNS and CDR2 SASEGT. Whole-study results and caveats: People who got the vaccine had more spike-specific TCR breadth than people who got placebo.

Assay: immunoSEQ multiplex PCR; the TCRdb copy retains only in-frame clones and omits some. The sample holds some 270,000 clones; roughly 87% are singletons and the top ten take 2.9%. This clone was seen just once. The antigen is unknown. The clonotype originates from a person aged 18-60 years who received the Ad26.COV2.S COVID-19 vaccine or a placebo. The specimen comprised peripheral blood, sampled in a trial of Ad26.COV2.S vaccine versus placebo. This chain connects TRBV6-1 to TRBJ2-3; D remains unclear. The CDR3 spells CASSGLPTDTQYF. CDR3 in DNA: TGTGCCAGCAGTGGACTCCCCACAGATACGCAGTATTTT.